The present T cell receptor beta chain was sequenced within a study of identical twins. All donors were healthy Caucasians. The V and J ends lost 0 bases and 5 bases, in that order; junction bases with no gene match: 6. The germline gives CDR1 SQVTM, CDR2 ANQGSEA. This CDR3 comprises 15 residues. Template switching, a step in the protocol, added a universal primer site, and cDNA carried unique molecular identifiers. Via MiXCR, TCRdb re-called the 5' RACE reads, giving one row per CDR3 protein. Of 1.5 million or so distinct CDR3 sequences listed, roughly a third were seen once; the top ten hold more than 0.25%. This clonotype has a handful of counts. The antigen remains unidentified. The study's findings and limits: Insertion counts were lower in abundant cord blood beta clonotypes, a trend that memory repertoires did not show. Invariant MAIT and iNKT cells may have partly biased zero-insertion analyses.

Sequenced: cord blood. The rearrangement uses TRBV29-1 and TRBJ1-1, with 10 bases lining up with TRBD1. This TCR was sampled from a newborn girl in good health. As DNA, the CDR3 is TGCAGCGTTGAAGATCCGGGACAGGGGAGGACTGAAGCTTTCTTT. This encodes CSVEDPGQGRTEAFF.